Described below is a single TCR beta chain sequence and its context. This clone's antigen is unknown. Base qualities are missing; no much larger clone stands one base away. TCRbeta rearrangements were sequenced from genomic DNA using the immunoSEQ assay at survey resolution. As for the original processing: In the TCR sequencing data, the lowest productive clonotype frequency that could be detected was 2.59 x 10-5. Only productive TCRbeta rearrangements, meaning sequences that were complete and in-frame, were kept for the analyses. The clonality of each sample was calculated as Simpson clonality in the immunoSEQ Analyzer version 3.0. Clones were binned by frequency as very rare, small, medium, large (1-20%) or hyperexpanded (>20%). Generation probabilities were estimated with OLGA 1.2.3, V-gene circos plots were made with VDJtools, specificities were searched in VDJdb, and CDR3 motifs were identified with GLIPH. As stored in TCRdb, this immuneACCESS dataset retains in-frame rearrangements with V and J assigned. A fraction of the clones does not appear; measured against another copy, unresolved V genes explain less than half of the discrepancy, and the remainder lacks a known reason. V, J and clone size are those of that table, while D and trimming were read from the DNA. This sample lists tens of thousands of clones; roughly 80% were detected once. The biggest ten clones account for 0.3% to 0.4% of the sample.

The germline V gene provides CDR1 SGHRS and CDR2 YFSETQ. From cysteine to phenylalanine, the CDR3 is 14 amino acids long. Only the CDR3 portion is preserved as DNA: 42 bases, with reading frame beginning at the first base. The V and J ends are trimmed by 0 bases and 2 bases, leaving 7 bases between them. The record originates from a study of STAT5B mutations in CD4+ large granular lymphocyte leukemia (dated 2022 in TCRdb). As for the study more broadly: Among the healthy controls, the CDR3 'QG' motif was associated with a particular HLA allele. The TCRbeta repertoires of CD4+ T-cell large granular lymphocyte leukemia patients were compared with the TCRbeta repertoires of healthy blood donors. Flow cytometry on FACSCanto II or FACSVerse confirmed that purified fractions exceeded 95% purity among lymphocytes. Study-wide conclusions, independent of this receptor: CD4-sorted patient repertoires appeared more clonal than healthy CD4+ repertoires, and this difference persisted after removing the putative leukemic clones. The main leukemic clonotypes were found to be private to each patient, although 25% of the main leukemic clonotypes were detected at low frequency in the non-leukemic repertoires of other patients. The data were not HLA-matched, and the higher clonality in CD4+ T-LGLL than in CD8+ T-LGLL could be due to the relatively small sample size. Enrichment of TRBV06-family usage was observed among the top patient clones (8/27) relative to healthy controls (2/35).

Healthy controls were 35 to 40 blood donors whose buffy coats came from the Finnish Red Cross blood service. All TCR-sequenced material derived from peripheral blood: patient blood samples and healthy donor buffy coats. Ficoll-Hypaque gradient centrifugation was used to isolate peripheral blood mononuclear cells. Magnetic purification was used to isolate CD4+ cells from the buffy coats of the healthy controls. Genomic DNA was extracted using the Gentra Puregene Cell and Tissue kit, and a Qubit 2.0 fluorometer was used to quantify it. This TCR was sampled from a human donor in good health. The chain is assembled from TRBV5-1 and TRBJ2-3; the D gene lacks a confident call. The sample was CD4+ T cells from blood buffy coats. The CDR3 region reads CASSLGSATDTQYF. The DNA reads as follows: TGCGCCAGCAGCTTGGGTTCCGCCACAGATACGCAGTATTTT.